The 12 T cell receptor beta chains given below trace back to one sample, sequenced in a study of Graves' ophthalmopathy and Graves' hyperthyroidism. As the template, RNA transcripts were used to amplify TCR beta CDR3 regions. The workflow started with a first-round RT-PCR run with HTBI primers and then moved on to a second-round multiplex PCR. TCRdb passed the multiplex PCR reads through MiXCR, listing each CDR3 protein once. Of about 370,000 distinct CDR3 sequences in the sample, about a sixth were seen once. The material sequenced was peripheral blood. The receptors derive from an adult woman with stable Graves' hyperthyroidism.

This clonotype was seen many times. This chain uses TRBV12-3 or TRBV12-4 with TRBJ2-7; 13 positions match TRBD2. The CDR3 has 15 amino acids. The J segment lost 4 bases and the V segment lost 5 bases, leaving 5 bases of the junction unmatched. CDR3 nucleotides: TGTGCCAGCAGTCCCGGGACTAGCGGGATTTACGAGCAGTACTTC. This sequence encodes CASSPGTSGIYEQYF.

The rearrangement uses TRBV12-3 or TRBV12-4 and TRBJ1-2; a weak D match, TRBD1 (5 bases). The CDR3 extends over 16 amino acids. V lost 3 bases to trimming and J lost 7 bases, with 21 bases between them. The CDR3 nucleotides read TGTGCCAGCAGTTTTAGCCCCCAGGGTACGCTGTCTGGCTACACCTTC. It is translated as CASSFSPQGTLSGYTF.

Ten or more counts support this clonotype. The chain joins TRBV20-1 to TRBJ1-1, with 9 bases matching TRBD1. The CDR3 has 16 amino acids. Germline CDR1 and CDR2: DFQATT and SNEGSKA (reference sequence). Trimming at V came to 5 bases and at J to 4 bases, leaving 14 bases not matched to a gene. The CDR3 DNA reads TGCAGTGCTTTTACCGGGACAGGGATAAGGATCACTGAAGCTTTCTTT. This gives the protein CSAFTGTGIRITEAFF.

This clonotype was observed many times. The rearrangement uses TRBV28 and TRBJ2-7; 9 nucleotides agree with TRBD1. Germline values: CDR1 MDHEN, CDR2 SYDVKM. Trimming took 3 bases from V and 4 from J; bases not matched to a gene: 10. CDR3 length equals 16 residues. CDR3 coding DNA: TGTGCCAGCAGTTTCCCCGACAGGGGGTTACCTTACGAGCAGTACTTC. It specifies CASSFPDRGLPYEQYF.

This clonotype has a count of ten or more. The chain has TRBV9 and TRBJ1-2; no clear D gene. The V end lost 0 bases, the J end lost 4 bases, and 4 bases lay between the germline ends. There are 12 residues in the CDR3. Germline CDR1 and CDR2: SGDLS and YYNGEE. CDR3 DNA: TGTGCCAGCAGCGTAGGACCCTATGGCTACACCTTC. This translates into CASSVGPYGYTF. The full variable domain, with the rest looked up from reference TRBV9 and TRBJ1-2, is DSGVTQTPKHLITATGQRVTLRCSPRSGDLSVYWYQQSLDQGLQFLIQYYNGEERAKGNILERFSAQQFPDLHSELNLSSLELGDSALYFCASSVGPYGYTFGSGTRLTVV.

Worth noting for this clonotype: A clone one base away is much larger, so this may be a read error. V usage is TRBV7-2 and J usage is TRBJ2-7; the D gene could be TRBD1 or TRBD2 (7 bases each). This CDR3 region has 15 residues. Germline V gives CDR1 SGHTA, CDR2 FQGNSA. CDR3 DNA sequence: TGTGCCAGCAGCCAGGGGGGACTATTGTCCTACGAGCTGTACTTC. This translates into CASSQGGLLSYELYF. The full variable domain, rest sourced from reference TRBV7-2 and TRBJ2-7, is GAGVSQSPSNKVTEKGKDVELRCDPISGHTALYWYRQSLGQGLEFLIYFQGNSAPDKSGLPSDRFSAERTGGSVSTLTIQRTQQEDSAVYLCASSQGGLLSYELYFGPGTRLTVT.

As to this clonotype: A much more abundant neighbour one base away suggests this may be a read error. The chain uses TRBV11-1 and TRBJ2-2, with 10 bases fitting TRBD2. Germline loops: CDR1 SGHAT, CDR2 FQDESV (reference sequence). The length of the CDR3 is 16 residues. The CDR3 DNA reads TGTGCCAGCAGCTTATCAGCGGGAGGGAACACCGGGGAGCTGTGTTTT. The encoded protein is CASSLSAGGNTGELCF.

The CDR3 bases are TGTGCCAGCAGTGAAATTTCTGGGCAGTACAACGAGCAGTACTTC. This translates into CASSEISGQYNEQYF. This chain joins TRBV6-1 and TRBJ2-7; D gene ambiguous. The CDR3 has 15 residues. The germline gives CDR1 MNHNS, CDR2 SASEGT. Trimming pared 2 bases from V and 5 bases from J, leaving 16 bases between.

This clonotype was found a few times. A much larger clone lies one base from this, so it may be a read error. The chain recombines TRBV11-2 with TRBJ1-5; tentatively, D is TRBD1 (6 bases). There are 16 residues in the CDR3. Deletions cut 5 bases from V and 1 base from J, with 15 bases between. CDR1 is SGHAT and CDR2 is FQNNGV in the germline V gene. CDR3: CASSAWGGGSNQPQHF. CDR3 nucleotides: TGTGCCAGCAGCGCCTGGGGAGGGGGGAGCAATCAGCCCCAGCATTTT.

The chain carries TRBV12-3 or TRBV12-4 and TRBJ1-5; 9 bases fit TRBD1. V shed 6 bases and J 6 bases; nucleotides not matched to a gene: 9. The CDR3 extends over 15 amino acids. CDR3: CASSKGQGGAQPQHF. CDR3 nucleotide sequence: TGTGCCAGCAGCAAGGGACAGGGAGGCGCTCAGCCCCAGCATTTT.

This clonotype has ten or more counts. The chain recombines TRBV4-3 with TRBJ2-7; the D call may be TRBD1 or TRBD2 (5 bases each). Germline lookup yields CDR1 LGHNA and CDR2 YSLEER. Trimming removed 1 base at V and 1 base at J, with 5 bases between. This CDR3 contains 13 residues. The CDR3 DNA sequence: TGCGCCAGCAGCCAAGGGGGGTCCTACGAGCAGTACTTC. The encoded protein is CASSQGGSYEQYF.

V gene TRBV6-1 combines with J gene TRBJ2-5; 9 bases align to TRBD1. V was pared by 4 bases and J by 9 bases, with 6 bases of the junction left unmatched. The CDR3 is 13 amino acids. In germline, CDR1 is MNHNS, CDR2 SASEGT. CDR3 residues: CASSGGQGRSQYF. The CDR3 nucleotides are TGTGCCAGCAGTGGGGGACAGGGTCGGTCCCAGTACTTC.